Shown below are 27 T cell receptor beta chains from a single sample sequenced in a study of T cells in Graves' hyperthyroidism and ophthalmopathy. TCR beta CDR3 sequences were amplified from RNA transcripts. The HTBI primer set served for first-round RT-PCR of the TCR CDR3. TCRdb reanalysed the multiplex PCR reads using MiXCR and keeps one entry per CDR3 protein. The table shows nearly 600,000 distinct CDR3 sequences, with 12% to 15% occurring only once. Sequencing input: blood. The origin of the receptors is a woman between 18 and 29 years old with Graves' ophthalmopathy.

This clonotype was picked up a small number of times. The genes are TRBV29-1 and TRBJ1-2; perhaps TRBD1 as D (5 bases). Trimming removed 7 bases at V and 3 bases at J, with 15 bases between. The germline V gene has CDR1 SQVTM and CDR2 ANQGSEA. The CDR3 runs to 13 residues. The CDR3 DNA sequence: TGCAGCGGCGTTGGGGCGGTGGACTATGGCTACACCTTC. Encoded protein: CSGVGAVDYGYTF.

The chain uses TRBV11-2 and TRBJ1-3, with 9 bases identical to TRBD1. Germline lookup yields CDR1 SGHAT and CDR2 FQNNGV. Trimming removed 1 base from V and 2 bases from J; junction bases left unmatched: 3. This CDR3 contains 16 residues. The CDR3 is CASSLVWDRAGNTIYF. The CDR3 coding sequence is TGTGCCAGCAGCTTAGTTTGGGACAGGGCTGGAAACACCATATATTTT.

This clonotype was counted ten times or more. The chain couples TRBV2 to TRBJ2-2; 9 bases match TRBD2. The CDR3 is 15 amino acids. V shed 8 bases, J shed 7 bases, and the junction held 11 bases outside the gene matches. Germline V gene lookup returns CDR1 SNHLY and CDR2 FYNNEI. CDR3 in DNA: TGTGCCAGCTCGCTGGGACTAGCTGAGGTCGGGGAGCTGTTTTTT. Translation: CASSLGLAEVGELFF.

This clonotype was seen at least ten times. The chain couples TRBV11-2 to TRBJ1-4, with D maybe TRBD1 (5 bases). CDR3 length: 15 amino acids. V gave up 6 bases and J gave up 2 bases, with 13 bases separating them. Germline assignment: CDR1 SGHAT and CDR2 FQNNGV. For the CDR3, the DNA is TGTGCCAGCAGGCTTATAGGGGCCACTAATGAAAAACTGTTTTTT. Translating gives CASRLIGATNEKLFF. The full variable domain, its missing parts supplied by reference TRBV11-2 and TRBJ1-4, is EAGVAQSPRYKIIEKRQSVAFWCNPISGHATLYWYQQILGQGPKLLIQFQNNGVVDDSQLPKDRFSAERLKGVDSTLKIQPAKLEDSAVYLCASRLIGATNEKLFFGSGTQLSVL.

Note on this clonotype: Possible read error: a much larger clone is one base away. The chain uses TRBV30 and TRBJ1-1; 7 positions agree with TRBD1. After removal of 3 bases from V and 1 base from J, the junction contained 11 bases not matched to a gene. Germline V gives CDR1 GTSNPN, CDR2 SVGIG (reference sequence). The CDR3 extends over 16 amino acids. The CDR3, as DNA: TGTGCCTGGAGCCCTTGTTGGACAGGAGAGAACACTGAAGCTTTCTTT. Its protein product is CAWSPCWTGENTEAFF.

This clonotype was seen many times. The chain uses TRBV10-3 and TRBJ1-5; TRBD1 matches 7 bases. Germline lookup yields CDR1 ENHRY and CDR2 SYGVKD. This CDR3 comprises 14 residues. With V trimmed by 2 bases and J by 6 bases, 4 bases remained unmatched. The CDR3 reads CAISEKGAGQPQHF. The CDR3 nucleotides are TGTGCCATCAGTGAGAAGGGGGCCGGTCAGCCCCAGCATTTT.

This clonotype was detected many times. The chain carries TRBV12-3 or TRBV12-4 and TRBJ2-1, with 9 bases lining up with TRBD1. J lost 0 bases, V lost 7 bases, and 4 bases had no gene match. This CDR3 contains 15 residues. CDR3 in amino acids: CASTSGQGSYNEQFF. The CDR3 coding sequence is TGTGCCAGCACCTCGGGACAGGGCTCCTACAATGAGCAGTTCTTC.

A note on this clonotype: A much larger clonotype is one base distant, so this may be a read error. The chain has TRBV7-3 and TRBJ2-1, with 10 bases identical to TRBD1. Germline CDR1 and CDR2: SGHTA and FQGTGA. The CDR3 has 15 amino acids. The DNA of the CDR3 is TGTGCCAGCAGCTCAGGGGACAGGGGTTCCTATGAGCAGCTCTTC. Its translation: CASSSGDRGSYEQLF.

In its sample, this clonotype was seen many times. The rearrangement joins TRBV3-1 to TRBJ1-5; the D gene is possibly TRBD1 (6 bases). The ends were cut back, 2 bases at V and 5 bases at J, with 10 bases in the middle. The CDR3 length is 14 residues. Germline V gene data show CDR1 as LGHDT and CDR2 as YNNKEL (reference sequence). This CDR3 is CASSQFKGDQPQHF. Written as DNA, the CDR3 is TGTGCCAGCAGCCAATTTAAGGGGGATCAGCCCCAGCATTTT.

CDR3 bases: TGTGCCAGCAGCGTAGAACTAGCGGGAATAAACACCGGGGAGCTGTTTTTT. Its translation is CASSVELAGINTGELFF. V usage is TRBV9 and J usage is TRBJ2-2; 10 bases agree with TRBD2. Per the germline V gene, CDR1 is SGDLS and CDR2 is YYNGEE. The CDR3 is made up of 17 amino acids. Trimming removed 0 bases from V and 2 bases from J; junction bases left unmatched: 4.

V is TRBV5-1 and J is TRBJ2-7, with D tentatively TRBD1 (6 bases). This CDR3 has 13 amino acids. Germline V gene lookup returns CDR1 SGHRS and CDR2 YFSETQ. V was shortened by 6 bases and J by 5 bases, with 15 bases between the two germline ends. The CDR3 loop is CASTQTGLDEQYF. The CDR3 nucleotides are TGCGCCAGCACCCAAACAGGGTTGGACGAGCAGTACTTC. Full variable domain (remainder filled in from reference TRBV5-1 and TRBJ2-7): KAGVTQTPRYLIKTRGQQVTLSCSPISGHRSVSWYQQTPGQGLQFLFEYFSETQRNKGNFPGRFSGRQFSNSRSEMNVSTLELGDSALYLCASTQTGLDEQYFGPGTRLTVT.

This clonotype was detected a few times. The chain couples TRBV4-2 to TRBJ1-5; no clear D gene. The CDR3 has 14 residues. Germline V lookup: CDR1 LGHNA, CDR2 YNFKEQ. Trimming cost V 1 base and J 4 bases, with 8 bases left between them. DNA of the CDR3: TGTGCCAGCAGCCAAGTGGTACAAAATCAGCCCCAGCATTTT. Translated: CASSQVVQNQPQHF.

V and J are TRBV13 and TRBJ2-7; 7 bases are shared with TRBD2. Germline CDR1 PRHDT, CDR2 FYEKMQ (reference sequence). V shed 5 bases and J 6 bases; nucleotides not matched to a gene: 13. This CDR3 has 15 residues. CDR3: CASSESRLAGGEQYF. In nucleotides, the CDR3 is TGTGCCAGCAGCGAATCCAGACTAGCCGGCGGCGAGCAGTACTTC.

This clonotype occurred many times. The gene calls are TRBV27 and TRBJ2-7; 9 nucleotides align to TRBD2. The J segment lost 7 bases and the V segment lost 3 bases, leaving 4 bases of the junction unmatched. The germline V gene encodes CDR1 MNHEY and CDR2 SMNVEV (reference sequence). The CDR3 runs to 13 residues. The CDR3 loop is CASSFSGRREQYF. CDR3 bases: TGTGCCAGCAGTTTTAGCGGGAGAAGGGAGCAGTACTTC.

V usage is TRBV4-2 and J usage is TRBJ2-5; D possibly matches TRBD1 or TRBD2 (6 bases each). The germline V gene encodes CDR1 LGHNA and CDR2 YNFKEQ. The CDR3 has 16 residues. Trimming took off 0 bases at V and 3 bases at J, with 14 bases between the two ends. The CDR3 is CASSQEGGGGEETQYF. The CDR3 DNA follows: TGTGCCAGCAGCCAAGAGGGGGGCGGAGGGGAAGAGACCCAGTACTTC.

The table lists this clonotype with many counts. The chain combines TRBV28 with TRBJ2-7, with 11 bases lining up with TRBD1. The CDR3 contains 14 residues. Per the germline V gene, CDR1 is MDHEN and CDR2 is SYDVKM. With 3 bases clipped from V and 5 bases from J, the junction kept 3 bases outside the gene matches. CDR3 DNA sequence: TGTGCCAGCAGTTTCGGGACAGGGGGACACGAGCAGTACTTC. It yields the protein CASSFGTGGHEQYF. Variable domain in full (rest from reference TRBV28 and TRBJ2-7): DVKVTQSSRYLVKRTGEKVFLECVQDMDHENMFWYRQDPGLGLRLIYFSYDVKMKEKGDIPEGYSVSREKKERFSLILESASTNQTSMYLCASSFGTGGHEQYFGPGTRLTVT.

Ten or more counts support this clonotype. V gene TRBV2 combines with J gene TRBJ1-5; TRBD1 might be the D (5 bases). This CDR3 is built from 12 residues. Trimming took off 3 bases at V and 9 bases at J, with 9 bases between the two ends. CDR1 is SNHLY and CDR2 is FYNNEI in the germline V gene. In nucleotides, the CDR3 is TGTGCCAGCAGTGAGAGGGGAAGGCCCCAGCATTTT. The encoded protein is CASSERGRPQHF.

The chain combines TRBV11-2 with TRBJ2-7; D might be TRBD1 (6 bases). CDR1 and CDR2 from the germline V gene are SGHAT and FQNNGV. V shed 5 bases and J shed 3 bases, with 17 bases lying between them. The CDR3 totals 15 residues. The CDR3 spells CASSPNRDGRYEQYF. The CDR3 DNA is TGTGCCAGCAGCCCAAACAGGGATGGCCGCTACGAGCAGTACTTC.

For this clonotype: Just one base apart from a much larger clone, this may be a read error. This chain connects TRBV18 to TRBJ1-1; TRBD1 agrees at 7 bases. From germline, CDR1 is KGHSH and CDR2 LQKENI. CDR3 length: 16 amino acids. V gave up 3 bases and J gave up 3 bases; unmatched junction bases: 10. CDR3 sequence: CASSPSLDRPDTEAFF. In DNA form, the CDR3 reads TGTGCCAGCTCACCCTCGCTGGACAGGCCGGACACTGAAGCTTTCTTT.

This clonotype has at least ten counts. This chain uses TRBV6-1 with TRBJ1-1; D is undetermined. The CDR3 is made up of 15 amino acids. The V and J ends lost 2 bases and 2 bases respectively, with 12 bases between them. Germline loops: CDR1 MNHNS, CDR2 SASEGT. CDR3 sequence reads: CASSETDPSNTEAFF. CDR3 in DNA: TGTGCCAGCAGTGAAACCGATCCGAGTAACACTGAAGCTTTCTTT.

This clonotype was counted at least ten times. The CDR3 sequence: CASSQLGGNEKLFF. The CDR3, as DNA: TGTGCCAGCAGCCAATTGGGAGGTAATGAAAAACTGTTTTTT. The chain uses TRBV3-1 and TRBJ1-4; D call uncertain. Germline V gives CDR1 LGHDT, CDR2 YNNKEL (reference sequence). The CDR3 spans 14 residues. Trimming removed 2 bases at V and 4 bases at J, with 8 bases between.

At least ten counts were recorded for this clonotype. CDR3 residues: CASSPRQGASRTEAFF. CDR3 nucleotides: TGTGCCAGCAGCCCTCGACAGGGGGCAAGTAGGACTGAAGCTTTCTTT. The V and J genes are TRBV28 and TRBJ1-1; 10 bases align to TRBD1. Trimming removed 6 bases from V and 5 bases from J; junction bases left unmatched: 12. Germline values: CDR1 MDHEN, CDR2 SYDVKM. The CDR3 covers 16 residues. The full variable domain, in which reference TRBV28 and TRBJ1-1 provide the parts outside the CDR3, is DVKVTQSSRYLVKRTGEKVFLECVQDMDHENMFWYRQDPGLGLRLIYFSYDVKMKEKGDIPEGYSVSREKKERFSLILESASTNQTSMYLCASSPRQGASRTEAFFGQGTRLTVV.

In this sample, this clonotype turned up a few times. This CDR3 reads CASSPRGGRYQETQYF. In DNA form, the CDR3 reads TGTGCCAGCAGCCCACGCGGGGGGCGGTACCAAGAGACCCAGTACTTC. This sequence joins TRBV9 and TRBJ2-5; TRBD2 agrees at 8 bases. The V segment lost 4 bases and the J segment 0 bases; nucleotides outside the gene matches: 8. This CDR3 has 16 amino acids. Looked up from germline, CDR1 is SGDLS and CDR2 is YYNGEE. The full variable domain, rest sourced from reference TRBV9 and TRBJ2-5, is DSGVTQTPKHLITATGQRVTLRCSPRSGDLSVYWYQQSLDQGLQFLIQYYNGEERAKGNILERFSAQQFPDLHSELNLSSLELGDSALYFCASSPRGGRYQETQYFGPGTRLLVL.

This clonotype occurred many times. The chain combines TRBV27 with TRBJ2-2; the D gene is possibly TRBD1 (5 bases). Germline assignment: CDR1 MNHEY and CDR2 SMNVEV (reference sequence). V shed 6 bases and J shed 4 bases, with 9 bases lying between them. The CDR3 totals 13 residues. CDR3 amino acids: CASSVTVTGELFF. CDR3 DNA: TGTGCCAGCAGCGTGACAGTCACCGGGGAGCTGTTTTTT.

This clonotype was seen at least ten times. This rearrangement joins TRBV28 to TRBJ2-3, with 9 bases aligning to TRBD2. Germline V gene sequence: CDR1 MDHEN, CDR2 SYDVKM. V lost 6 bases to trimming and J lost 2 bases; unmatched junction nucleotides: 6. The length of the CDR3 is 15 residues. The CDR3 protein is CASRLSGGNTDTQYF. Here the CDR3 DNA reads TGTGCCAGCAGATTGAGCGGGGGGAACACAGATACGCAGTATTTT.

The chain is built from TRBV7-2 and TRBJ2-6; D remains unclear. Germline V CDR1 and CDR2: SGHTA, FQGNSA. The germline V and J ends were trimmed by 1 base and 2 bases, with 6 bases remaining between them. This CDR3 contains 15 residues. This chain's CDR3 is CASSLVVTGANVLTF. For the CDR3, the DNA is TGTGCCAGCAGCTTAGTCGTGACTGGGGCCAACGTCCTGACTTTC. Full variable domain (remainder filled in from reference TRBV7-2 and TRBJ2-6): GAGVSQSPSNKVTEKGKDVELRCDPISGHTALYWYRQSLGQGLEFLIYFQGNSAPDKSGLPSDRFSAERTGGSVSTLTIQRTQQEDSAVYLCASSLVVTGANVLTFGAGSRLTVL.

This clonotype was detected many times. The chain has TRBV12-3 or TRBV12-4 and TRBJ1-6; no reliable D call. Trimming pared 2 bases from V and 10 bases from J, leaving 12 bases between. The CDR3 loop spans 14 amino acids. The chain's CDR3 is CASSLRSSRSPLHF. In nucleotides, the CDR3 is TGTGCCAGCAGTTTACGGTCCTCGAGATCACCCCTCCACTTT.